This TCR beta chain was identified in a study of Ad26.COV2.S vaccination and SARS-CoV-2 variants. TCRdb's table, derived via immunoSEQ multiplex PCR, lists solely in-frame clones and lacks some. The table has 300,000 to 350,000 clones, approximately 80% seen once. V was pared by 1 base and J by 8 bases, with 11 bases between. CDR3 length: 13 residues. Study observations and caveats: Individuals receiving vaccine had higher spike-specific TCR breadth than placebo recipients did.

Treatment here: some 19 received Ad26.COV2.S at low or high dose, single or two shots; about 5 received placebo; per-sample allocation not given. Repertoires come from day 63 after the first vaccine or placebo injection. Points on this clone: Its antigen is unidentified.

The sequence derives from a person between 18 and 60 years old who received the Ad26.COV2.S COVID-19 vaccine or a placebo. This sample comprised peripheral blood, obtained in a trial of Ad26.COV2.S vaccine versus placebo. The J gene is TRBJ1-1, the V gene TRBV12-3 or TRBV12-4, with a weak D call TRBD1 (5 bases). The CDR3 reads CASSLGGRVEAFF. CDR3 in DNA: TGTGCCAGCAGTTTAGGCGGCAGGGTAGAAGCTTTCTTT.